The T cell receptor (beta chain) described here comes from a study of T-cell memory formation after mild COVID-19. TCRdb analysed the 5' RACE reads with MiXCR anew, one entry per CDR3 protein. The data contain roughly 370,000 distinct CDR3 sequences, roughly 15% of them singletons. With respect to this clonotype: Its antigen is not identified.

The CDR3 is 18 residues long. The germline V gene has CDR1 DFQATT and CDR2 SNEGSKA (reference sequence). Trimming took 0 bases from V and 4 from J; bases not matched to a gene: 13. Study-level findings and limits: Clones that contracted from day 15 to 85 were balanced CD4/CD8, while later expanders leaned CD4+. The authors left the SARS-CoV-2 specificity of second-wave clones peaking on day 37 unconfirmed. CM and EM subsets held most contracting CD4+ clones; EMRA held CD8+ ones.

Sequencing used PBMCs or a T cell subset sorted from them (not recorded which). The source of this sequence is a man younger than 30 who had mild COVID-19 (a few samples of this study predate the infection). Cell type and time point are not known. This sequence joins TRBV20-1 and TRBJ2-5; TRBD2 aligns across 11 bases. Written as DNA, the CDR3 is TGCAGTGCTAGAGATTGGAGACTAGCGGGGACCCCGGGAGAGACCCAGTACTTC. Amino acid sequence: CSARDWRLAGTPGETQYF.